This TCR beta chain was recovered during a study of blood T cell repertoires in COVID-19. The wider study: In each case, the material was cDNA or gDNA derived from T cells, B-cell-depleted T cells, or PBMCs.

Here immunoSEQ multiplex PCR was the method, and the copy in TCRdb shows in-frame clones only, minus some. The sample has 200,000 to 300,000 clones; 75% to 90% are singletons. Assignment of participants to cohorts was predicated upon participant-reported clinical history. This clone was seen only a few times. The sample contains more than one DNA sequence encoding this CDR3. Germline CDR1 SGHAT, CDR2 FQNNGV. The length of the CDR3 is 13 residues. Trimming removed 8 bases from V and 1 base from J, with 11 bases in between. The TCR sequence derives from a woman aged 25 to 39 who had recovered from COVID-19. The chain couples TRBV11-2 to TRBJ1-1, with D possibly being TRBD1 (6 bases). Material for sequencing was PBMCs or T cells enriched from blood (not recorded which). The DNA for the CDR3 is TGTGCCAGCGAGAGGACAGCGAACACTGAAGCTTTCTTT. Translated, it gives CASERTANTEAFF. The whole variable domain, filled in from reference TRBV11-2 and TRBJ1-1, reads EAGVAQSPRYKIIEKRQSVAFWCNPISGHATLYWYQQILGQGPKLLIQFQNNGVVDDSQLPKDRFSAERLKGVDSTLKIQPAKLEDSAVYLCASERTANTEAFFGQGTRLTVV.